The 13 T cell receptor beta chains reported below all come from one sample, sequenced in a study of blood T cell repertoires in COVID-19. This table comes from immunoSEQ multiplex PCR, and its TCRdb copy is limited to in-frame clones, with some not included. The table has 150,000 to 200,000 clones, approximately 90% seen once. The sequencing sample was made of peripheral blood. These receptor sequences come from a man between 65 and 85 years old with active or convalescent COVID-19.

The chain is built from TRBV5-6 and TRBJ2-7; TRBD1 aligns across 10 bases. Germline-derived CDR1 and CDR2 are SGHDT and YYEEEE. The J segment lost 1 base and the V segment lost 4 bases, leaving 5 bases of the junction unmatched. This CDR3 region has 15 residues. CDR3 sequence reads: CASSMTGGASYEQYF. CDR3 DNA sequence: TGTGCCAGCAGCATGACAGGGGGCGCTTCCTACGAGCAGTACTTC.

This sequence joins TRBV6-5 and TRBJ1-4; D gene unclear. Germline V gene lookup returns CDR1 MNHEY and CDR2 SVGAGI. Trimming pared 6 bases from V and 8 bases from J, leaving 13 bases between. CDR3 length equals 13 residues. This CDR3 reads CASSPESREKLFF. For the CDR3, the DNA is TGTGCCAGCAGCCCGGAGTCTCGGGAAAAACTGTTTTTT.

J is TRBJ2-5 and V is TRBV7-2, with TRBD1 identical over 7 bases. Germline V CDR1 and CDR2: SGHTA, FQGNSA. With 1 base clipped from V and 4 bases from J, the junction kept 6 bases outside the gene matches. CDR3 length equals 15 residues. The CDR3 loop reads CASSLGARGRETQYF. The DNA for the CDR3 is TGTGCCAGCAGCTTAGGGGCCAGGGGGAGAGAGACCCAGTACTTC.

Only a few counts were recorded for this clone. CDR3 residues: CASSLGQVSTQYF. The CDR3 DNA reads TGTGCCAGCAGTCTTGGACAGGTCTCTACGCAGTATTTT. This chain links TRBV6-5 with TRBJ2-3; 7 nucleotides match TRBD1. CDR1 is MNHEY and CDR2 is SVGAGI in the germline V gene. With V trimmed by 5 bases and J by 8 bases, 7 bases remained unmatched. The CDR3 has 13 residues.

The DNA of the CDR3 is TGTGCCAGCAGTTCCTGGGATAGCGGGGGGCCGACCTACGAGCAGTACTTC. This translates into CASSSWDSGGPTYEQYF. The chain combines TRBV27 with TRBJ2-7; 10 nucleotides align to TRBD2. CDR3 size: 17 residues. From germline, CDR1 is MNHEY and CDR2 SMNVEV (reference sequence). J was trimmed by 2 bases and V by 4 bases; bases with no gene match: 11.

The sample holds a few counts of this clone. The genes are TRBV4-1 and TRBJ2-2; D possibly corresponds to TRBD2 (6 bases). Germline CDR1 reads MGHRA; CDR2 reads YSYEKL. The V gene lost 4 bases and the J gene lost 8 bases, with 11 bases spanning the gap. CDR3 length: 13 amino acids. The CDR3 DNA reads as TGCGCCAGCAGCCCGCGGGGCACTGGGGAGCTGTTTTTT. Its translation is CASSPRGTGELFF.

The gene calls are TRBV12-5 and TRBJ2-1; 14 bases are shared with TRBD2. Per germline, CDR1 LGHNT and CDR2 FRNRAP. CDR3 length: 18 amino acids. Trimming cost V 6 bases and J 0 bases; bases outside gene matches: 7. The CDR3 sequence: CASGSGLAGGPSYNEQFF. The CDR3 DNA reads TGTGCTAGTGGCTCCGGACTAGCGGGGGGTCCCTCCTACAATGAGCAGTTCTTC.

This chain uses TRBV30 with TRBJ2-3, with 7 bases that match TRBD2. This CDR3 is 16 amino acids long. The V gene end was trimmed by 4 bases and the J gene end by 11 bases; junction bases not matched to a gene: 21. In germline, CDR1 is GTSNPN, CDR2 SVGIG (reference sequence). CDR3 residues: CAWTHGPGLRLFGQYF. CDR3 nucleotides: TGTGCCTGGACCCACGGTCCGGGACTAAGGCTTTTCGGGCAGTATTTT.

The CDR3: CASSSSGGISGNTIYF. The CDR3, as DNA: TGTGCCAGCAGTTCGTCGGGGGGCATTTCTGGAAACACCATATATTTT. V gene TRBV28 combines with J gene TRBJ1-3, with D possibly matching TRBD1 (6 bases). V lost 4 bases to trimming and J lost 1 base, with 14 bases between them. This CDR3 comprises 16 residues. Germline CDR1 MDHEN, CDR2 SYDVKM. Looking up the rest from reference TRBV28 and TRBJ1-3 gives the full variable domain: DVKVTQSSRYLVKRTGEKVFLECVQDMDHENMFWYRQDPGLGLRLIYFSYDVKMKEKGDIPEGYSVSREKKERFSLILESASTNQTSMYLCASSSSGGISGNTIYFGEGSWLTVV.

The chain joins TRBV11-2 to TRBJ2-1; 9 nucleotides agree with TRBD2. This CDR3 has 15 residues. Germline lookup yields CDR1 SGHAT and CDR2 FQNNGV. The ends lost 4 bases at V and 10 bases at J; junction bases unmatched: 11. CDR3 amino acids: CASSWPGLAAGEQFF. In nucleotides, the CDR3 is TGTGCCAGCAGCTGGCCGGGACTAGCTGCAGGGGAGCAGTTCTTC.

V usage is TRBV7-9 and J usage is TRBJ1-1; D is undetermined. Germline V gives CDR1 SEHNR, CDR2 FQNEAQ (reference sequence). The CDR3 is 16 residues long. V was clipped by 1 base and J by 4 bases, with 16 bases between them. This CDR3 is CASSLGKDGGFTEAFF. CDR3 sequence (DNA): TGTGCCAGCAGCTTAGGGAAGGACGGAGGGTTCACTGAAGCTTTCTTT.

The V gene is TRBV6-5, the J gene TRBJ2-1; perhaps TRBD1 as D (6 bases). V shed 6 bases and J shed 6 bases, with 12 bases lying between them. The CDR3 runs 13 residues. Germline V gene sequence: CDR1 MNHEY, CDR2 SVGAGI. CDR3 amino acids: CASSPIRGNEQFF. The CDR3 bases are TGTGCCAGCAGCCCCATCAGGGGCAATGAGCAGTTCTTC.

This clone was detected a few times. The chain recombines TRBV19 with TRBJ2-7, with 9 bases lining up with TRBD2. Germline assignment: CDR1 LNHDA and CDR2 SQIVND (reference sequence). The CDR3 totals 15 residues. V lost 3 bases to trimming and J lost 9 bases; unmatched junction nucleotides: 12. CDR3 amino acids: CASSIEGTSRTGQYF. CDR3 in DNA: TGTGCCAGTAGTATTGAAGGGACTAGCCGAACTGGGCAGTACTTC.